The text below deals with one TCR beta chain. No antigen is known for it. The sample belongs to a study of T cells in Graves' hyperthyroidism and ophthalmopathy. Overall study: Peripheral blood was secured at the point of initial diagnosis, before any treatment. Broader study findings: In simple terms, a model built on 13 V-J features told ophthalmopathy apart from stable hyperthyroidism. Within blood appeared most thyroid clonotypes that had expanded above 0.001.

RNA transcripts gave rise to amplified TCR beta CDR3 regions. HTBI primers were used for first-round RT-PCR of the TCR CDR3. TCRdb re-derived calls from the multiplex PCR reads in MiXCR, one entry per CDR3 protein. The data show hundreds of thousands of distinct CDR3 sequences, with 11% to 15% seen just once and 25% to 30% held by the top ten. The CDR3 consists of 13 residues. V dropped 3 bases and J dropped 5 bases, with 13 bases sitting between them. Germline CDR1 and CDR2: DFQATT and SNEGSKA (reference sequence). Sequencing used blood. The chain employs TRBV20-1 and TRBJ1-2; D is perhaps TRBD1 (6 bases). The source of this sequence is a man aged 50-60 years with Graves' ophthalmopathy. Written as DNA, the CDR3 is TGCAGTGCTAGGAGGGGGGCTGATTATGGCTACACCTTC. Encoded protein: CSARRGADYGYTF.